Following are 18 T cell receptor beta chains from one sample sequenced in a study of early T cells in non-severe SARS-CoV-2 infection. Each CDR3 protein is one row after TCRdb ran MiXCR on the 5' RACE reads. This sample yields about 76,000 distinct CDR3 sequences, of which about 10% are seen a single time; around 4.7% belongs to the top ten. Sequencing used whole blood. Receptors originate from an adult who was a healthcare worker with PCR-confirmed SARS-CoV-2 infection or an uninfected control (not recorded which).

This clonotype was recorded a few times. The genes are TRBV7-8 and TRBJ2-7; TRBD1 is a possible D gene (5 bases). Trimming took 4 bases from V and 4 from J, leaving 8 bases between them. Germline V lookup: CDR1 SGHVS, CDR2 FQNEAQ. This CDR3 comprises 12 residues. CDR3 region: CASSWQGYEQYF. DNA for the CDR3: TGTGCCAGCAGCTGGCAGGGTTACGAGCAGTACTTC.

This clonotype has ten or more counts. This rearrangement joins TRBV12-5 to TRBJ2-2; perhaps TRBD2 as D (5 bases). Germline CDR1 LGHNT, CDR2 FRNRAP. V dropped 7 bases and J dropped 6 bases, with 9 bases sitting between them. There are 12 residues in the CDR3. CDR3 DNA sequence: TGTGCTAGTGACCTGGAGGCCGGGGAGCTGTTTTTT. Its translation is CASDLEAGELFF.

A few counts support this clonotype. The V and J genes are TRBV25-1 and TRBJ2-7; the match to TRBD2 covers 10 bases. Germline loops: CDR1 MGHDK, CDR2 SYGVNS. The CDR3 covers 13 residues. V lost 10 bases, J lost 2 bases, and 5 bases stayed unmatched. The CDR3 here is CATRAGGTYEQYF. The CDR3 DNA follows: TGTGCCACCCGAGCGGGGGGGACCTACGAGCAGTACTTC.

This clonotype showed up many times. This chain uses TRBV20-1 with TRBJ1-1; possibly TRBD1 for D (6 bases). Germline CDR1 and CDR2: DFQATT and SNEGSKA (reference sequence). This CDR3 is built from 13 residues. The CDR3 region is CKIRGLSNTEAFF. The CDR3 DNA sequence: TGCAAGATCAGGGGTTTGTCGAACACTGAAGCTTTCTTT.

This clonotype was seen at least ten times. The chain employs TRBV7-2 and TRBJ1-5, with 7 bases fitting TRBD1. The length of the CDR3 is 12 residues. The germline gives CDR1 SGHTA, CDR2 FQGNSA. J gave up 6 bases and V 11 bases, and 7 bases lay outside the gene matches. CDR3 DNA: TGTGCCTCAAAGGGGGCAGGTCAGCCCCAGCATTTT. It codes for CASKGAGQPQHF.

This clonotype was seen just once. J is TRBJ2-2 and V is TRBV5-1; D unclear. This CDR3 has 18 residues. Germline CDR1 SGHRS, CDR2 YFSETQ. V gave up 0 bases and J gave up 0 bases, with 15 bases separating them. CDR3 in DNA: TGCGCCAGCAGCTTGGGTGGGCGGACCATCGCGAACACCGGGGAGCTGTTTTTT. Its translation is CASSLGGRTIANTGELFF. The variable domain in full, completed from reference TRBV5-1 and TRBJ2-2, reads KAGVTQTPRYLIKTRGQQVTLSCSPISGHRSVSWYQQTPGQGLQFLFEYFSETQRNKGNFPGRFSGRQFSNSRSEMNVSTLELGDSALYLCASSLGGRTIANTGELFFGEGSRLTVL.

The chain carries TRBV7-2 and TRBJ2-5, with D uncertain. This CDR3 region has 14 residues. CDR1 SGHTA and CDR2 FQGNSA come from the germline V gene. V gave up 3 bases and J gave up 0 bases, with 8 bases separating them. CDR3 in amino acids: CASSLSSYQETQYF. The CDR3, as DNA: TGTGCCAGCAGCTTGAGCAGCTACCAAGAGACCCAGTACTTC.

This clonotype appeared many times. The chain carries TRBV6-2 or TRBV6-3 and TRBJ1-2; D may be TRBD1 (5 bases). Trimming removed 2 bases at V and 8 bases at J, with 18 bases between. CDR1 is MNHEY and CDR2 is SVGEGT in the germline V gene. The length of the CDR3 is 15 residues. CDR3 sequence reads: CASSYLGGAGSGYTF. DNA of the CDR3: TGTGCCAGCAGTTACCTCGGCGGGGCAGGGTCCGGCTACACCTTC.

This clonotype came up a few times. The V and J genes are TRBV5-1 and TRBJ1-3, with TRBD1 matching over 7 bases. With 5 bases clipped from V and 1 base from J, the junction kept 12 bases outside the gene matches. CDR1 is SGHRS and CDR2 is YFSETQ in the germline V gene. This CDR3 is built from 17 residues. The CDR3 loop reads CASSPIGTVTSGNTIYF. Written as DNA, the CDR3 is TGCGCCAGCAGTCCGATCGGGACAGTAACGTCTGGAAACACCATATATTTT.

The chain is built from TRBV19 and TRBJ2-4; TRBD1 is a possible D gene (6 bases). V was pared by 10 bases and J by 0 bases, with 16 bases between. Germline V gene data show CDR1 as LNHDA and CDR2 as SQIVND (reference sequence). This CDR3 spans 15 amino acids. CDR3 protein: CATTPTGLAKNIQYF. The CDR3 DNA is TGTGCCACTACCCCGACAGGACTAGCCAAAAACATTCAGTACTTC.

This clonotype showed up just a few times. This chain connects TRBV12-5 to TRBJ2-2; D possibly corresponds to TRBD1 (6 bases). Germline V CDR1 and CDR2: LGHNT, FRNRAP. There are 15 residues in the CDR3. Trimming took off 5 bases at V and 4 bases at J, with 14 bases between the two ends. The CDR3 DNA reads TGTGCTAGTGGTCTAACAGGGTTAGGCACCGGGGAGCTGTTTTTT. Residues: CASGLTGLGTGELFF.

This clonotype has ten or more counts. The chain joins TRBV5-6 to TRBJ2-3; no clear D. Trimming removed 0 bases at V and 0 bases at J, with 8 bases between. CDR3 length equals 15 residues. In germline, CDR1 is SGHDT, CDR2 YYEEEE. CDR3 DNA: TGTGCCAGCAGCTTGGTCTTCGGCAGCACAGATACGCAGTATTTT. Residues: CASSLVFGSTDTQYF.

This clonotype was counted only a few times. The chain recombines TRBV10-3 with TRBJ1-1, with unresolved D. Germline CDR1 and CDR2: ENHRY and SYGVKD. The CDR3 spans 15 residues. Trimming pared 5 bases from V and 0 bases from J, leaving 13 bases between. The CDR3 DNA sequence: TGTGCCATCAGTCCGGTCGGGGAATTGAACACTGAAGCTTTCTTT. Encoded protein: CAISPVGELNTEAFF.

The rearrangement uses TRBV4-3 and TRBJ2-1; possibly TRBD2 for D (5 bases). V was trimmed by 0 bases and J by 3 bases, leaving 12 bases between them. The CDR3 has 16 residues. Looked up from germline, CDR1 is LGHNA and CDR2 is YSLEER. CDR3 protein: CASSQDRGPRYNEQFF. The DNA for the CDR3 is TGCGCCAGCAGCCAAGATAGAGGGCCGCGCTACAATGAGCAGTTCTTC.

The sample holds many counts of this clonotype. The CDR3 DNA reads as TGTGCCAGTAGTACGCGGGATCCACGGTCTAACTATGGCTACACCTTC. Its translation: CASSTRDPRSNYGYTF. V is TRBV19 and J is TRBJ1-2, with no clear D. CDR1 and CDR2 (germline): LNHDA, SQIVND (reference sequence). Trimming took 4 bases from V and 0 from J, leaving 15 bases between them. This CDR3 is built from 16 residues.

This clonotype was picked up many times. This CDR3 is CASSATGWGDTDTQYF. In DNA form, the CDR3 reads TGTGCCAGCAGCGCGACAGGTTGGGGGGACACAGATACGCAGTATTTT. The chain is built from TRBV7-2 and TRBJ2-3; D may be TRBD1 or TRBD2 (6 bases each). The CDR3 spans 16 residues. Looked up from germline, CDR1 is SGHTA and CDR2 is FQGNSA. Trimming took off 5 bases at V and 2 bases at J, with 17 bases between the two ends.

The rearrangement joins TRBV9 to TRBJ2-5; D may be TRBD1 (5 bases). V gave up 3 bases and J gave up 7 bases, with 10 bases separating them. The CDR3 is made up of 12 amino acids. Germline lookup yields CDR1 SGDLS and CDR2 YYNGEE. The CDR3 is CASSGLDRTQYF. CDR3 coding DNA: TGTGCCAGCAGCGGACTTGACAGGACCCAGTACTTC.

The rearrangement uses TRBV6-5 and TRBJ2-2, with 7 positions matching TRBD1. This CDR3 has 15 residues. The V segment lost 6 bases and the J segment 2 bases; nucleotides outside the gene matches: 6. The germline CDR1 and CDR2 sequences are MNHEY and SVGAGI. The chain's CDR3 is CASRHGQANTGELFF. The DNA for the CDR3 is TGTGCCAGCAGACACGGACAGGCTAACACCGGGGAGCTGTTTTTT.